The present T cell receptor beta chain was sequenced within a study of blood T cell repertoires in COVID-19. Study information: Samples representing acute and convalescent COVID-19 were sourced from the United States, Italy and Spain. PBMCs, B-cell-depleted T cells, or T cells were the source of the cDNA or gDNA that made up the material.

Under the authors' procedure: Scientists estimated how many nucleated cells there were by amplifying reference gene primers. TCRdb's copy holds only in-frame clones and misses some; the assay was immunoSEQ multiplex PCR. The V and J calls and the clone size are those of that table, but D and trimming were determined from the DNA. The table shows roughly 200,000 clones, with more than 80% occurring only once. This clone was picked up a small number of times. Germline V gene lookup returns CDR1 LGHDT and CDR2 YNNKEL (reference sequence). Trimming stripped 4 bases from V and 2 bases from J, with 20 bases between. The CDR3 totals 17 residues.

The chain links TRBV3-1 (or the pseudogene TRBV3-2) to TRBJ1-1; a possible D gene is TRBD1 (5 bases). The sequencing input was peripheral blood. This TCR was sampled from an older woman with acute or convalescent COVID-19. The CDR3 here is CASSPATALPSNTEAFF. CDR3 DNA: TGTGCCAGCAGCCCGGCGACAGCCCTTCCCAGTAACACTGAAGCTTTCTTT.